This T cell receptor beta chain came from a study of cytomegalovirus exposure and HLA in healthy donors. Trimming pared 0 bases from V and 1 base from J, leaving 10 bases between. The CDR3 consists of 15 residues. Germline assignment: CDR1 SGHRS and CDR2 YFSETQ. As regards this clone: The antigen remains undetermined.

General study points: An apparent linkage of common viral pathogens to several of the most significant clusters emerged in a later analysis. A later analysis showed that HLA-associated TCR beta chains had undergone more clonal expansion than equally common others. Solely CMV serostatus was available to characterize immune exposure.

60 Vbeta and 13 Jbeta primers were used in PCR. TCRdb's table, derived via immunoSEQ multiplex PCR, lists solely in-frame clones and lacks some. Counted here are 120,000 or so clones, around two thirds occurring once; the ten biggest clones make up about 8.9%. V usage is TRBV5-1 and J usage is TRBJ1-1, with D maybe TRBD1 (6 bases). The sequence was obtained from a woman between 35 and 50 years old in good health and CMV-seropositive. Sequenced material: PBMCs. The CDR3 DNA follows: TGCGCCAGCAGCTTGGGGGGGACACCGAACACTGAAGCTTTCTTT. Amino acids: CASSLGGTPNTEAFF.